The 16 T cell receptor beta chains given below trace back to one sample, sequenced in a study of Ad26.COV2.S vaccination and SARS-CoV-2 variants. This sample's treatment: around 19 received Ad26.COV2.S at low or high dose, single or two shots; about 5 received placebo; per-sample allocation not given. Specimens were obtained on day 63 following the first vaccine or placebo injection. Sequencing used immunoSEQ multiplex PCR; TCRdb keeps in-frame clones, though not all of them. The table includes a few hundred thousand clones, around 90% detected once. The sequenced sample was peripheral blood, obtained in a trial of Ad26.COV2.S vaccine versus placebo. Receptor source: a person between 18 and 65 years old who received the Ad26.COV2.S COVID-19 vaccine or a placebo.

This chain uses TRBV4-3 with TRBJ1-2, with 12 positions matching TRBD1. The germline V gene encodes CDR1 LGHNA and CDR2 YSLEER. With V trimmed by 0 bases and J by 5 bases, 4 bases remained unmatched. There are 16 residues in the CDR3. In DNA, the CDR3 is TGCGCCAGCAGCCAAGATGGGGGACAGGGGGCGTATGGCTACACCTTC. This sequence encodes CASSQDGGQGAYGYTF.

The rearrangement joins TRBV30 to TRBJ1-1; 8 bases align to TRBD1. CDR1 and CDR2 (germline): GTSNPN, SVGIG (reference sequence). After removal of 4 bases from V and 10 bases from J, the junction contained 11 bases not matched to a gene. The length of the CDR3 is 13 residues. The CDR3: CAWKGPDRVGAFF. The CDR3 DNA reads as TGTGCCTGGAAGGGCCCGGACAGGGTTGGAGCTTTCTTT.

The genes are TRBV10-3 and TRBJ2-7; weak D call: TRBD2 (6 bases). V was clipped by 6 bases and J by 2 bases, with 23 bases between them. The V gene's germline CDR1 is ENHRY and CDR2 SYGVKD. This CDR3 has 17 amino acids. CDR3 sequence (DNA): TGTGCCATCAGCCGCTCTCACCAAAGGCGGGAACCCTACGAGCAGTACTTC. It codes for CAISRSHQRREPYEQYF.

V usage is TRBV2 and J usage is TRBJ1-1; 7 bases are a match to TRBD1. Germline CDR1 and CDR2: SNHLY and FYNNEI. The CDR3 has 15 amino acids. The junction had 6 bases not matched to a gene; V was cut back by 1 base and J by 4 bases. DNA of the CDR3: TGTGCCAGCAGTGAAGGCCGGGGACAGTTCACTGAAGCTTTCTTT. Its translation: CASSEGRGQFTEAFF.

V is TRBV28 and J is TRBJ2-2, with 8 bases fitting TRBD1. The CDR3 covers 15 residues. Per germline, CDR1 MDHEN and CDR2 SYDVKM. Unmatched junction bases numbered 6, after V lost 3 bases and J lost 6 bases. For the CDR3, the DNA is TGTGCCAGCAGTTTCAGGACAGGGCGGGCCGGGGAGCTGTTTTTT. Translated, it gives CASSFRTGRAGELFF.

J is TRBJ2-1 and V is TRBV7-3; possibly TRBD1 or TRBD2 for D (5 bases each). Germline V gene data show CDR1 as SGHTA and CDR2 as FQGTGA. With 5 bases removed from V and 4 bases from J, the gap between germline ends came to 21 bases. CDR3 length: 17 amino acids. The CDR3 loop is CASSPLIPGRGYNEQFF. The CDR3 coding sequence is TGTGCCAGCAGCCCCCTCATACCAGGGCGAGGGTACAATGAGCAGTTCTTC.

This chain's CDR3 is CASSLGVSAPQFF. The CDR3 nucleotides read TGTGCCAGCAGCTTGGGGGTCTCTGCACCGCAGTTCTTC. The chain recombines TRBV5-6 with TRBJ2-1; D is undetermined. CDR3 length: 13 amino acids. Trimming removed 0 bases from V and 12 bases from J, with 13 bases in between. Germline V gene sequence: CDR1 SGHDT, CDR2 YYEEEE.

The gene calls are TRBV24-1 and TRBJ2-3, with 7 nucleotides matching TRBD2. This CDR3 has 14 amino acids. Germline trimming cut 6 bases from V and 6 bases from J; bases unmatched to any gene: 8. Germline V gene lookup returns CDR1 KGHDR and CDR2 SFDVKD. The CDR3 loop reads CATSHWGGSDTQYF. CDR3 sequence (DNA): TGTGCCACCAGTCACTGGGGCGGGAGTGATACGCAGTATTTT.

V gene TRBV19 combines with J gene TRBJ2-2; TRBD1 might be the D (6 bases). V lost 6 bases and J 5 bases, leaving 13 bases between the germline ends. The CDR3 loop spans 14 amino acids. The germline CDR1 and CDR2 sequences are LNHDA and SQIVND (reference sequence). CDR3 sequence reads: CASRNRGGTGELFF. The CDR3 DNA reads as TGTGCCAGTAGGAATAGAGGGGGTACCGGGGAGCTGTTTTTT. The complete variable domain, with remaining parts taken from reference TRBV19 and TRBJ2-2, reads DGGITQSPKYLFRKEGQNVTLSCEQNLNHDAMYWYRQDPGQGLRLIYYSQIVNDFQKGDIAEGYSVSREKKESFPLTVTSAQKNPTAFYLCASRNRGGTGELFFGEGSRLTVL.

The chain recombines TRBV10-2 with TRBJ2-3; D might be TRBD1 (5 bases). The CDR3 covers 10 residues. V was trimmed by 9 bases and J by 7 bases, leaving 8 bases between them. The V gene's germline CDR1 is WSHSY and CDR2 SAAADI. As DNA, the CDR3 is TGCGCCAGTCAGGGCAATACGCAGTATTTT. It codes for CASQGNTQYF.

The rearrangement joins TRBV27 to TRBJ2-1; 7 nucleotides line up with TRBD2. The trim removed 0 bases at V and 0 bases at J, leaving 5 bases unmatched. This CDR3 spans 17 amino acids. Germline V gene lookup returns CDR1 MNHEY and CDR2 SMNVEV (reference sequence). In DNA, the CDR3 is TGTGCCAGCAGTTTATCCAGCAGGACTAGCTCCTACAATGAGCAGTTCTTC. Translation: CASSLSSRTSSYNEQFF.

This chain uses TRBV7-8 with TRBJ1-1, with D tentatively TRBD1 (5 bases). The germline V gene encodes CDR1 SGHVS and CDR2 FQNEAQ. V lost 11 bases and J lost 1, with 14 bases in between. The CDR3 sequence is 13 residues long. In DNA form, the CDR3 reads TGTGCCTCCGCAAGGGGTGGGAACACTGAAGCTTTCTTT. Residues: CASARGGNTEAFF.

The chain links TRBV7-2 to TRBJ2-7; tentatively, D is TRBD2 (6 bases). The CDR3 extends over 14 amino acids. Germline CDR1 and CDR2: SGHTA and FQGNSA. V dropped 5 bases and J dropped 3 bases, with 14 bases sitting between them. CDR3 sequence (DNA): TGTGCCAGCAGCCTTCTCGGGAGCAACTACGAGCAGTACTTC. Its protein product is CASSLLGSNYEQYF.

The V gene is TRBV12-5, the J gene TRBJ1-1; possible D gene TRBD1, 5 bases. The CDR3 has 14 residues. The V end lost 0 bases, the J end lost 4 bases, and 9 bases lay between the germline ends. Germline CDR1 and CDR2: LGHNT and FRNRAP. The DNA for the CDR3 is TGTGCTAGTGGTTTGGTAGGAGGGGCCACTGAAGCTTTCTTT. This gives the protein CASGLVGGATEAFF.

The rearrangement links TRBV12-3 or TRBV12-4 to TRBJ2-5; D unclear. The CDR3 contains 12 residues. Between the trimmed V and J ends, which lost 1 base and 5 bases, there was a span of 5 bases. The CDR3 nucleotides read TGTGCCAGCAGTTTAGGGTTGGAGACCCAGTACTTC. It is translated as CASSLGLETQYF.

The chain's CDR3 is CASSLEPNTGELFF. CDR3 DNA: TGCGCCAGCAGCTTAGAGCCCAACACCGGGGAGCTGTTTTTT. The V and J genes are TRBV5-1 and TRBJ2-2; D ambiguous. The V gene lost 2 bases and the J gene lost 2 bases, with 7 bases spanning the gap. The CDR3 has 14 amino acids. Germline V CDR1 and CDR2: SGHRS, YFSETQ.